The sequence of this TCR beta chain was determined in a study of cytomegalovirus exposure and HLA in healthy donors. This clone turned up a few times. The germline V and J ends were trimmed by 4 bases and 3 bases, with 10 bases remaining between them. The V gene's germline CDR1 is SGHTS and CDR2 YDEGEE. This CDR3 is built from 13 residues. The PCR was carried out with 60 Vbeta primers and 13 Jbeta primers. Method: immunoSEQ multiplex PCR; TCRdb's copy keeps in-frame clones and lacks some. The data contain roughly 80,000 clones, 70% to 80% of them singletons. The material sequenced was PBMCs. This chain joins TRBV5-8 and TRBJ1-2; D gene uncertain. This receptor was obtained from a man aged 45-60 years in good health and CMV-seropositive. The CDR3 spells CASSVGSYYGYTF. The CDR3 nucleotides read TGTGCCAGCAGCGTGGGTTCCTACTATGGCTACACCTTC.